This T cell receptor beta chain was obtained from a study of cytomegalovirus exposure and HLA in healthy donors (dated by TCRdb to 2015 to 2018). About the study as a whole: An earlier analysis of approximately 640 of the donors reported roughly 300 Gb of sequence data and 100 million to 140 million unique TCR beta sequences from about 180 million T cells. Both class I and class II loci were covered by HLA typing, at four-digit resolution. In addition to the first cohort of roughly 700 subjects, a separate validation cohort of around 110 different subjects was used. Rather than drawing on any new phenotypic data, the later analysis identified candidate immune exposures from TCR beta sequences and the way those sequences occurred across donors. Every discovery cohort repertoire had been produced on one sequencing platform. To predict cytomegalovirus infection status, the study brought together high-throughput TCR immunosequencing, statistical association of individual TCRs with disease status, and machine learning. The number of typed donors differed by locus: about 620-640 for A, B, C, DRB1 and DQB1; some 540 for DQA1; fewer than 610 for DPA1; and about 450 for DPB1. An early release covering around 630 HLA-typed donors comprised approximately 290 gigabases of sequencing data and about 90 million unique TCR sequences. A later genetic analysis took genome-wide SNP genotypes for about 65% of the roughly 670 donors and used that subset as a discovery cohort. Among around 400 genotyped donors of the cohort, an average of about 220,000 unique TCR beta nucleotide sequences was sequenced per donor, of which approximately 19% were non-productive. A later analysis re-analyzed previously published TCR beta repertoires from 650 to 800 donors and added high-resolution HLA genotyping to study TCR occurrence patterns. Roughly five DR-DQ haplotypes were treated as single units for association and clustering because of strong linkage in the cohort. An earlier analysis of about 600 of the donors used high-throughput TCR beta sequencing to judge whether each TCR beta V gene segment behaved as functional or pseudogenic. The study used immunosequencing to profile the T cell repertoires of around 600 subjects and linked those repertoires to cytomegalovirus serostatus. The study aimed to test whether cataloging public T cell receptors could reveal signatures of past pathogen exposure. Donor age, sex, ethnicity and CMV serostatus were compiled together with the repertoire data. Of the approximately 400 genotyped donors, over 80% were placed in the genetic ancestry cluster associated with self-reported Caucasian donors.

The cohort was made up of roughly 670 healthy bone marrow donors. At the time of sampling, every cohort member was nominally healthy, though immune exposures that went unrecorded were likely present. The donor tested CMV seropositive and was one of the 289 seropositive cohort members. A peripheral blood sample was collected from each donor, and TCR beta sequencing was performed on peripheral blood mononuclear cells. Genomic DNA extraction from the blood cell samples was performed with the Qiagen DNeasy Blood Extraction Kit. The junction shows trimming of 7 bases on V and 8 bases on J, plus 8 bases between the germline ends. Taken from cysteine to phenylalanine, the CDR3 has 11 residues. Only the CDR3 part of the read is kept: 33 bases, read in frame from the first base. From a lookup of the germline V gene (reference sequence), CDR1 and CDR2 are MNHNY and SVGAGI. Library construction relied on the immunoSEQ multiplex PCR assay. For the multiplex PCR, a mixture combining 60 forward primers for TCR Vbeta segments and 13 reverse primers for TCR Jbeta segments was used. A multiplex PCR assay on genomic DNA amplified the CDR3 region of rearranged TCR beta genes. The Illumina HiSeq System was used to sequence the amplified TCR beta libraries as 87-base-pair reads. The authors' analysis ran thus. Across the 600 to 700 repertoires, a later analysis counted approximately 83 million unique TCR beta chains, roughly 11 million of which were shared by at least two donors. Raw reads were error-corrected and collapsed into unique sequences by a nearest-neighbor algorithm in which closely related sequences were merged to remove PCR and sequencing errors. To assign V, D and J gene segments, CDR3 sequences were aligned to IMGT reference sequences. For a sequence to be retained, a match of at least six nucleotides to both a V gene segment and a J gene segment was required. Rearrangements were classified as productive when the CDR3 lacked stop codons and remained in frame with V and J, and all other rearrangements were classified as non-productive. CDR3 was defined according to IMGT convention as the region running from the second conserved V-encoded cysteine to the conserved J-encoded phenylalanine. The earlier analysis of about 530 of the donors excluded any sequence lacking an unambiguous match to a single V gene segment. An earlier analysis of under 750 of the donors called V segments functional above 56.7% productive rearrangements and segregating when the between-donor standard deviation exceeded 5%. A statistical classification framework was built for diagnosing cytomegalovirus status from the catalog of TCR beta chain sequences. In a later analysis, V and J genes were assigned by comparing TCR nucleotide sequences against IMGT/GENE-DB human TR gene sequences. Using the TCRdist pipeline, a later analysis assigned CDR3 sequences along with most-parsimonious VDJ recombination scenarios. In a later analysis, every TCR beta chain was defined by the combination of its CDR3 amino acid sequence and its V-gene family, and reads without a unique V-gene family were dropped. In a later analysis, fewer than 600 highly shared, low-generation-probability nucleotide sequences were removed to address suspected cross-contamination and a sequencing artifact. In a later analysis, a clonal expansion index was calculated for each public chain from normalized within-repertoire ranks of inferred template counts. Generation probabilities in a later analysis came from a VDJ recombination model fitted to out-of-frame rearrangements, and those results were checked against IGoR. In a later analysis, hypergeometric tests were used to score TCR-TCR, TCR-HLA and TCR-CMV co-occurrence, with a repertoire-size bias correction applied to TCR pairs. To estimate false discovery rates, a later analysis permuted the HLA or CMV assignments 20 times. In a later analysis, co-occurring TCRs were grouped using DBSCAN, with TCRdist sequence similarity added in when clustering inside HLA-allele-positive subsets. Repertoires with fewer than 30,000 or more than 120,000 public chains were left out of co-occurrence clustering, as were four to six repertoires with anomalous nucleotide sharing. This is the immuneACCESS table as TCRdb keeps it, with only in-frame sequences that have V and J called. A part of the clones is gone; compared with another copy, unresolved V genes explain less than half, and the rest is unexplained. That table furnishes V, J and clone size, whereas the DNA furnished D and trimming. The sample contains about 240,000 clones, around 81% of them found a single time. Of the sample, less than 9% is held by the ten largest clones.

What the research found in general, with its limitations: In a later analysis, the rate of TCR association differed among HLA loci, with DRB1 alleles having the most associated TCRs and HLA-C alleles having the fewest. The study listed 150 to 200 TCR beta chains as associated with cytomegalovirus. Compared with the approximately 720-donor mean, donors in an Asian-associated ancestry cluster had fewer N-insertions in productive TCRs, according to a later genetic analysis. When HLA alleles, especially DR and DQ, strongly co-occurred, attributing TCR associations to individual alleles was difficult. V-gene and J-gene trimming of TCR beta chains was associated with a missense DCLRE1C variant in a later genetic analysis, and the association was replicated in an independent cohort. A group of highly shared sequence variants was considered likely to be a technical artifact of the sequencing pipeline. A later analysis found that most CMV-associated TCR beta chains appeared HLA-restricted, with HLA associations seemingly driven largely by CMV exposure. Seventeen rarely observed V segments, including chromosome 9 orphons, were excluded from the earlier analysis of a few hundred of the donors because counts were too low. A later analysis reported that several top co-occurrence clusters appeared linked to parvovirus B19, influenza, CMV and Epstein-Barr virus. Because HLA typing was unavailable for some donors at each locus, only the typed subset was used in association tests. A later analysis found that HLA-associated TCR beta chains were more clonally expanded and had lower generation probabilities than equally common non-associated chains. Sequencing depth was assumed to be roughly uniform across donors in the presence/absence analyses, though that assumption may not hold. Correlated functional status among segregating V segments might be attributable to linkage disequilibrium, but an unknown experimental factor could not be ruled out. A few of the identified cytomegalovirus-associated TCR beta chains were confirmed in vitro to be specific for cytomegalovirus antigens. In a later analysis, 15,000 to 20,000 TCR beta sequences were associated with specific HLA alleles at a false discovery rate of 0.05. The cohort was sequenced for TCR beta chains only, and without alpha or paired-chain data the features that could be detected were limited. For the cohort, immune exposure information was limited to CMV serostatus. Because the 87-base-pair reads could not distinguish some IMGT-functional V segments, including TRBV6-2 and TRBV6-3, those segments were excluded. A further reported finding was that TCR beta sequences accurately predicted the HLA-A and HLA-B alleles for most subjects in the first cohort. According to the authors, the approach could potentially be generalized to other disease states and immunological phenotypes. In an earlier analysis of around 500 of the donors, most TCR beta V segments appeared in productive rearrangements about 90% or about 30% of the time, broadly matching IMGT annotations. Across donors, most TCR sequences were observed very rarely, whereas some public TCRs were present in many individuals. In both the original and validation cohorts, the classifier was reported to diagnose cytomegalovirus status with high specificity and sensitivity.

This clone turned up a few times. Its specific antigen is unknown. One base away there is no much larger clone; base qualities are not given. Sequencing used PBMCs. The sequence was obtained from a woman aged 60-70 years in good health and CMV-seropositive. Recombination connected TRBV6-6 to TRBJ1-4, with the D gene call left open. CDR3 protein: CASTGREKLFF. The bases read TGTGCCAGCACCGGGAGGGAAAAACTGTTTTTT.